Listed below are T cell receptor beta chains from one sample, sequenced in a study of technical replicates of blood from a few donors. TCRdb keeps only in-frame clones here, not all; method: immunoSEQ multiplex PCR. The data hold 75,000 to 95,000 clones, with around 96% observed a single time. The sample taken for sequencing was T cells isolated from PBMCs. These receptors all come from a human donor in good health. Each CDR3 is given with its conserved first and last residue. The order of the fields is CDR3 protein, CDR3 DNA, J gene, V gene, D gene, clone size, CDR3 length. A D gene is named only where the DNA matches it firmly. Clone size is given for some rows only: seen once, a few or many times, or a class if the clone is expanded.

CASSETSGRANEQFF,TGTGCCAGCAGTGAGACTAGCGGGAGGGCTAATGAGCAGTTCTTC,TRBJ2-1,TRBV5-6,TRBD2,.,15
CATKDGTGVSYEQYF,TGCGCCACCAAGGATGGGACAGGGGTCTCCTACGAGCAGTACTTC,TRBJ2-7,TRBV5-1,TRBD1,.,15
CASSLIQGNYGYTF,TGTGCCAGCAGTTTGATACAGGGGAACTATGGCTACACCTTC,TRBJ1-2,TRBV28,TRBD1,.,14
CASSISGHQPQHF,TGTGCCAGTAGTATAAGTGGGCATCAGCCCCAGCATTTT,TRBJ1-5,TRBV19,.,.,13
CASSVWTSGSDEQFF,TGTGCCAGCAGCGTTTGGACTAGCGGGAGCGATGAGCAGTTCTTC,TRBJ2-1,TRBV9,TRBD2,.,15
CASSDDMGLFEQYF,TGTGCCAGCAGCGATGACATGGGCCTGTTCGAGCAGTACTTC,TRBJ2-7,TRBV5-6,.,.,14
CASSLVGRGQGNTEAFF,TGTGCCAGCAGCTTAGTCGGTAGGGGGCAGGGGAACACTGAAGCTTTCTTT,TRBJ1-1,TRBV13,TRBD1,.,17
CASRTGVIPFF,TGTGCCAGCAGGACAGGGGTGATACCTTTCTTT,TRBJ1-1,TRBV25-1,TRBD1,.,11
CASSPSRDRPYEQYF,TGTGCCAGCAGCCCAAGTAGGGACAGACCGTACGAGCAGTACTTC,TRBJ2-7,TRBV7-3,TRBD1,.,15
CSVVKTGAVTEAFF,TGCAGCGTAGTAAAGACAGGGGCTGTCACTGAAGCTTTCTTT,TRBJ1-1,TRBV29-1,TRBD1,.,14
CASSFREGRSYEQYF,TGTGCCAGCAGCTTCCGGGAGGGAAGGTCCTACGAGCAGTACTTC,TRBJ2-7,TRBV7-9,TRBD2,.,15
CASSVRREFYNEQFF,TGTGCCAGCAGTGTACGGCGGGAGTTCTACAATGAGCAGTTCTTC,TRBJ2-1,TRBV6-1,TRBD2,once,15
CASSERDTYNEQFF,TGTGCCAGCAGCGAGCGGGACACCTACAATGAGCAGTTCTTC,TRBJ2-1,TRBV6-1,.,once,14
CASSRTGGYNEQFF,TGTGCCAGTAGTAGGACAGGGGGTTACAATGAGCAGTTCTTC,TRBJ2-1,TRBV19,TRBD1,.,14
CASPTSGRLVNNEQFF,TGTGCCAGCCCGACTAGCGGGAGGCTAGTCAACAATGAGCAGTTCTTC,TRBJ2-1,TRBV25-1,TRBD2,.,16
CASSLGSYGTAAF,TGTGCCAGCAGCTTAGGTAGTTATGGTACAGCCGCCTTC,TRBJ1-2,TRBV7-2,.,.,13
CATSGQRNNEKLFF,TGTGCCACCAGCGGACAGAGGAATAATGAAAAACTGTTTTTT,TRBJ1-4,TRBV15,.,.,14
CASSHDTKYEQYF,TGTGCCAGCAGCCACGACACAAAGTACGAGCAGTACTTC,TRBJ2-7,TRBV4-2,.,.,13
CASSTSDRPYEQYF,TGTGCCAGCAGCACTAGCGACAGGCCCTACGAGCAGTACTTC,TRBJ2-7,TRBV27,.,.,14
CASSLATGHGYTF,TGCGCCAGCAGCTTGGCGACAGGGCATGGCTACACCTTC,TRBJ1-2,TRBV5-1,TRBD1,.,13
CASLQGYNQPQHF,TGTGCCAGTTTACAGGGTTATAATCAGCCCCAGCATTTT,TRBJ1-5,TRBV19,.,.,13
CASSWGQGRTGELFF,TGTGCCAGCAGTTGGGGACAAGGAAGGACCGGGGAGCTGTTTTTT,TRBJ2-2,TRBV28,.,.,15
CAWSYMPDTQYF,TGTGCCTGGAGTTACATGCCAGATACGCAGTATTTT,TRBJ2-3,TRBV30,.,.,12
CASSSSSYEQYF,TGTGCCAGCAGCTCCAGCTCCTACGAGCAGTACTTC,TRBJ2-7,TRBV7-6,.,.,12
CASSIQGRSGYTF,TGTGCCAGCAGCATTCAGGGTAGGAGTGGCTACACCTTC,TRBJ1-2,TRBV11-3,.,.,13
CASSLDIRGPYNEQFF,TGTGCCAGCAGCTTAGATATCAGGGGACCCTACAATGAGCAGTTCTTC,TRBJ2-1,TRBV11-2,.,.,16
CASSSQGARTEAFF,TGCGCCAGCAGTTCACAGGGGGCGCGCACTGAAGCTTTCTTT,TRBJ1-1,TRBV5-1,TRBD1,.,14
CASSGRDRGPAEAFF,TGCGCCAGCAGCGGCAGGGACAGGGGGCCCGCTGAAGCTTTCTTT,TRBJ1-1,TRBV5-1,TRBD1,.,15
CASSLQSTNYNEQFF,TGTGCCAGCTCACTTCAATCGACTAATTACAATGAGCAGTTCTTC,TRBJ2-1,TRBV18,.,once,15
CASSLSVNTEAFF,TGTGCCAGCAGCCTCAGTGTGAACACTGAAGCTTTCTTT,TRBJ1-1,TRBV5-4,.,.,13
CASSSGQSYEQYF,TGTGCCAGCAGCTCCGGACAGTCCTACGAGCAGTACTTC,TRBJ2-7,TRBV5-4,.,.,13
CASSPGQGEEYTEAFF,TGTGCCAGCAGTCCAGGACAGGGGGAGGAATACACTGAAGCTTTCTTT,TRBJ1-1,TRBV7-9,TRBD1,.,16
CASSQEGAGGDTQYF,TGCGCCAGCAGCCAAGAAGGGGCAGGGGGAGATACGCAGTATTTT,TRBJ2-3,TRBV4-3,TRBD1,.,15
CASSLEGLGFTDTQYF,TGTGCCAGCAGCTTAGAGGGACTAGGATTCACAGATACGCAGTATTTT,TRBJ2-3,TRBV11-2,TRBD2,.,16
CASRDSAPGYTF,TGTGCCAGCAGGGACAGCGCTCCTGGCTACACCTTC,TRBJ1-2,TRBV5-6,.,.,12
CASSLEGRLETQYF,TGCGCCAGCAGCTTGGAAGGCAGGCTGGAGACCCAGTACTTC,TRBJ2-5,TRBV5-1,.,.,14
CASSESRSDYNEQFF,TGTGCCAGCAGTGAGTCTAGATCTGACTACAATGAGCAGTTCTTC,TRBJ2-1,TRBV2,.,.,15
CAWEPSYNEQFF,TGTGCCTGGGAGCCCTCCTACAATGAGCAGTTCTTC,TRBJ2-1,TRBV30,.,.,12
CASSLRTGAFYGYTF,TGTGCCAGCAGTTTAAGGACAGGGGCCTTCTATGGCTACACCTTC,TRBJ1-2,TRBV27,TRBD1,.,15
CASSTRQYSEQYF,TGTGCCAGTAGTACTCGACAGTATAGCGAGCAGTACTTC,TRBJ2-7,TRBV19,.,.,13
CASSPPGYNEQFF,TGTGCCAGTAGTCCTCCGGGTTACAATGAGCAGTTCTTC,TRBJ2-1,TRBV19,.,.,13
CASSYSGLAGKVF,TGTGCCAGCAGTTACTCTGGGCTAGCGGGGAAGGTCTTC,TRBJ2-1,TRBV6-6,TRBD2,.,13
CASSFVPADTQYF,TGTGCCAGCAGCTTCGTCCCCGCAGATACGCAGTATTTT,TRBJ2-3,TRBV9,.,.,13
CASSVAGGSYNEQFF,TGTGCCAGCAGCGTAGCGGGAGGATCCTACAATGAGCAGTTCTTC,TRBJ2-1,TRBV9,TRBD2,.,15
CASSLEPNYGYTF,TGTGCCAGCAGCTTGGAGCCCAACTATGGCTACACCTTC,TRBJ1-2,TRBV5-4,.,once,13
CASTFRDTFNYGYTF,TGTGCCAGCACTTTTAGGGACACCTTTAACTATGGCTACACCTTC,TRBJ1-2,TRBV9,.,.,15
CASSLRTSAPRYEQYF,TGTGCCAGCAGTCTACGGACTAGCGCGCCACGATACGAGCAGTACTTC,TRBJ2-7,TRBV2,TRBD2,.,16
CASSLFAPTATNEKLFF,TGTGCCAGCAGCTTATTTGCTCCGACTGCAACTAATGAAAAACTGTTTTTT,TRBJ1-4,TRBV11-2,.,.,17
CAWQGAGELFF,TGTGCCTGGCAGGGGGCCGGGGAGCTGTTTTTT,TRBJ2-2,TRBV30,TRBD1,.,11
CASSNDRAGANVLTF,TGTGCCAGCAGCAACGACAGGGCCGGGGCCAACGTCCTGACTTTC,TRBJ2-6,TRBV5-8,TRBD1,.,15
CASSPRDRGNQPQHF,TGTGCCAGCAGCCCCCGGGACAGGGGTAATCAGCCCCAGCATTTT,TRBJ1-5,TRBV14,TRBD1,.,15
CASSQPGSGNSYEQYF,TGTGCCAGCAGCCAACCAGGTAGCGGGAACTCCTACGAGCAGTACTTC,TRBJ2-7,TRBV11-2,TRBD2,.,16
CASSSRGDSSYEQYF,TGCGCCAGCAGCTCCAGAGGGGACAGCTCCTACGAGCAGTACTTC,TRBJ2-7,TRBV5-1,TRBD1,.,15
CASSLGTGDQPQHF,TGTGCCAGCAGCTTAGGGACAGGGGATCAGCCCCAGCATTTT,TRBJ1-5,TRBV7-2,TRBD1,.,14
CASSLRLGPSDYNEQFF,TGTGCCAGCAGCTTAAGACTAGGCCCGTCCGATTACAATGAGCAGTTCTTC,TRBJ2-1,TRBV11-3,.,.,17
CASSLRPGGLNEQFF,TGTGCCAGCAGCTTAAGACCGGGAGGGCTCAATGAGCAGTTCTTC,TRBJ2-1,TRBV7-2,TRBD2,.,15
CASSLAQMNTEAFF,TGCGCCAGCAGCTTGGCACAGATGAACACTGAAGCTTTCTTT,TRBJ1-1,TRBV5-1,.,.,14
CASSISRGYEQYF,TGTGCCAGTAGTATCTCCAGGGGGTACGAGCAGTACTTC,TRBJ2-7,TRBV19,TRBD1,.,13
CASSRQGNTGELFF,TGTGCCAGCAGCCGACAGGGGAACACCGGGGAGCTGTTTTTT,TRBJ2-2,TRBV7-9,TRBD1,.,14
CASSLFLTIAGGPISPDTQYF,TGTGCCAGCAGCTTGTTCTTAACTATAGCGGGAGGGCCTATTTCCCCAGATACGCAGTATTTT,TRBJ2-3,TRBV27,TRBD2,.,21